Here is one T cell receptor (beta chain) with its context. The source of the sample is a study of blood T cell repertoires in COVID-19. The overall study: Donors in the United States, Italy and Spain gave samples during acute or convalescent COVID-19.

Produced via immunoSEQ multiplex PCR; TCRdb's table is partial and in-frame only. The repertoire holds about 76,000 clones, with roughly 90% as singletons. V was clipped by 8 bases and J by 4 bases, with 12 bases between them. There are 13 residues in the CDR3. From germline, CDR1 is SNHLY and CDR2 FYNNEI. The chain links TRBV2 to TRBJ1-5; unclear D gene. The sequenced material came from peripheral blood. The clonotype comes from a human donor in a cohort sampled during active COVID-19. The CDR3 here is CASAPDNNQPQHF. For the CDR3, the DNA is TGTGCCAGCGCCCCCGACAATAATCAGCCCCAGCATTTT.